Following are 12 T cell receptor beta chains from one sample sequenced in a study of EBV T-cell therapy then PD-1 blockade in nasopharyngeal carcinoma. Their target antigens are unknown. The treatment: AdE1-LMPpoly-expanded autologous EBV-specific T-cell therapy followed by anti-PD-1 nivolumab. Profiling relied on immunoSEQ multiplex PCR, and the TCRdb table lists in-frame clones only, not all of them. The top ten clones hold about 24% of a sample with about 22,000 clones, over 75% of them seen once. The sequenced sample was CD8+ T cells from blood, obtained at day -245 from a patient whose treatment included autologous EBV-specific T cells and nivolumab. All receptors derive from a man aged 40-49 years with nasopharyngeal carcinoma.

The CDR3 is CASSLVDGGDTQYF. CDR3 nucleotides: TGTGCCAGCAGCTTAGTTGACGGGGGAGATACGCAGTATTTT. This chain links TRBV7-9 with TRBJ2-3; the D gene is possibly TRBD2 (6 bases). Germline V gene data show CDR1 as SEHNR and CDR2 as FQNEAQ (reference sequence). Trimming left V 1 base short and J 5 bases short, with 10 bases between. The CDR3 loop spans 14 amino acids.

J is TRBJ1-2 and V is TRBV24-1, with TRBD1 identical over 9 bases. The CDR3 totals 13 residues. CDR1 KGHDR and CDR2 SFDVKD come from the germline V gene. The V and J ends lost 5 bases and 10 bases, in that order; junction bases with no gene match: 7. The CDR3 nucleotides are TGTGCCACCAGTGTTGGACAGGGGCCTGCCTACACCTTC. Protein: CATSVGQGPAYTF.

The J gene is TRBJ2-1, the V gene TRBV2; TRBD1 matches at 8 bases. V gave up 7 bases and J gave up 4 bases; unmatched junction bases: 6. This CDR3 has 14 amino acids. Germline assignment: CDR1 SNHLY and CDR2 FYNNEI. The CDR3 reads CASKNRGFYNEQFF. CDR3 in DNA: TGTGCCAGCAAGAACAGGGGGTTTTACAATGAGCAGTTCTTC.

The CDR3 nucleotides are TGTGCCAGCAGTTACCAAGTATGGGGGTCGTGGACCCAGTACTTC. As protein: CASSYQVWGSWTQYF. This rearrangement joins TRBV6-5 to TRBJ2-5; D assignment may be TRBD1 or TRBD2 (5 bases each). Trimming shortened V by 2 bases and J by 7 bases, and 17 bases separated the two germline ends. Germline V gene sequence: CDR1 MNHEY, CDR2 SVGAGI. The CDR3 runs 15 residues.

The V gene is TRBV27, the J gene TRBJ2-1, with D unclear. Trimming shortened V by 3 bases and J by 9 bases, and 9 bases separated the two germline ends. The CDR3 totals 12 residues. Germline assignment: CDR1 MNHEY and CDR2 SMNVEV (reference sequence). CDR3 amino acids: CASSLGMTEQFF. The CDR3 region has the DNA TGTGCCAGCAGTTTGGGGATGACTGAGCAGTTCTTC.

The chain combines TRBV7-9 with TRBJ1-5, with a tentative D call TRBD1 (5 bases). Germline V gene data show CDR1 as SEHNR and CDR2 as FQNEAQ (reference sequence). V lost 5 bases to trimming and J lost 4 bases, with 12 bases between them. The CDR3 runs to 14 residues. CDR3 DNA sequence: TGTGCCAGCAGCCACCATTCAGGGAATCAGCCCCAGCATTTT. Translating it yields CASSHHSGNQPQHF.

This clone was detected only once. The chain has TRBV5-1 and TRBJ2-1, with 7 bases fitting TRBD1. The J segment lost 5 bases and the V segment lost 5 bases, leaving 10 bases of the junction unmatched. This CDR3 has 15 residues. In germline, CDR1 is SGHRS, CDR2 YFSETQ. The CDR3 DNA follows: TGCGCCAGCAGGCTGAGACAGGGTTTTAACAATGAGCAGTTCTTC. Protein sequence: CASRLRQGFNNEQFF.

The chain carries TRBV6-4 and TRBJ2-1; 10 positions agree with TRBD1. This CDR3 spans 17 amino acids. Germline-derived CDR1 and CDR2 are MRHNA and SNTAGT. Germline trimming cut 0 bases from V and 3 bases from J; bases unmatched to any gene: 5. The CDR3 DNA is TGTGCCAGCAGTGACTCCTCCGGGACAGGGGACTACAATGAGCAGTTCTTC. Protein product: CASSDSSGTGDYNEQFF.

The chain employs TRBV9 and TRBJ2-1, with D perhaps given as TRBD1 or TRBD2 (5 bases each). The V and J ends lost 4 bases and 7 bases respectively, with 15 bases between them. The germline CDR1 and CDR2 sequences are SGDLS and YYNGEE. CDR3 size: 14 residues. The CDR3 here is CASSNRDLGNEQFF. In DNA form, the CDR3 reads TGTGCCAGCAGCAACCGGGACCTTGGGAATGAGCAGTTCTTC. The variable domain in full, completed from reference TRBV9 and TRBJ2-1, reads DSGVTQTPKHLITATGQRVTLRCSPRSGDLSVYWYQQSLDQGLQFLIQYYNGEERAKGNILERFSAQQFPDLHSELNLSSLELGDSALYFCASSNRDLGNEQFFGPGTRLTVL.

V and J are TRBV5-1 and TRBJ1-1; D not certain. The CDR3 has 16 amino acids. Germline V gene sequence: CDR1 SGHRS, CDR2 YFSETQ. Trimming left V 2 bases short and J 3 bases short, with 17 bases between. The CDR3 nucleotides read TGCGCCAGCAGCTTTTCCACCGAGGGTTTGCACACTGAAGCTTTCTTT. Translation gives CASSFSTEGLHTEAFF.

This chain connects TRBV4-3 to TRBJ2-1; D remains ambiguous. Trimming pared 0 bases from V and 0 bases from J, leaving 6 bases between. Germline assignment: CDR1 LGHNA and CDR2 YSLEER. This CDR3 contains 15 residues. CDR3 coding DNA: TGCGCCAGCAGCCAAGAAAAGAGCTCCTACAATGAGCAGTTCTTC. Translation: CASSQEKSSYNEQFF.

CDR3 nucleotides: TGTGCCAGCAGTTACTCGCCGAACTCCTACGAGCAGTACTTC. This gives the protein CASSYSPNSYEQYF. This sequence joins TRBV6-2 or TRBV6-3 and TRBJ2-7; no clear D gene. Germline values: CDR1 MNHEY, CDR2 SVGEGT. V was pared by 0 bases and J by 0 bases, with 6 bases between. The CDR3 contains 14 residues.